Listed below are T cell receptor beta chains from one sample, sequenced in a study of cytomegalovirus exposure and HLA in healthy donors. The method was immunoSEQ multiplex PCR; TCRdb's version includes in-frame clones alone and lacks a portion of them. The table shows approximately 300,000 clones, with 70% to 90% occurring only once. Sequenced input: PBMCs. These receptors all stem from a woman younger than 30 in good health and CMV-seronegative. The CDR3 runs from the conserved cysteine through the conserved F or W. A D gene is named only where the DNA matches it firmly. Expanded clones are given a class, and other clones once, few, many or no size at all.

abundance	d_gene	len	v_gene	j_gene	CDR3aa	CDR3nt
NA	TRBD2	15	TRBV9	TRBJ2-1	CASSVEAAGVNEQFF	TGTGCCAGCAGCGTAGAGGCAGCGGGGGTAAATGAGCAGTTCTTC
few	TRBD1	13	TRBV7-3	TRBJ1-2	CASSPGQGYGYTF	TGTGCCAGCAGCCCAGGACAGGGGTATGGCTACACCTTC
NA	TRBD1	14	TRBV5-1	TRBJ2-7	CASSLGSGGYEQYF	TGCGCCAGCAGCTTGGGGTCAGGGGGCTACGAGCAGTACTTC
once	TRBD1	14	TRBV2	TRBJ2-2	CASSLGTGVRELFF	TGTGCCAGCAGCCTCGGGACAGGGGTCAGGGAGCTGTTTTTT
NA	NA	12	TRBV7-3	TRBJ2-1	CASSITGTEQFF	TGTGCCAGCAGCATTACCGGGACAGAGCAGTTCTTC
NA	TRBD1	14	TRBV27	TRBJ2-7	CASSPLTGNEEQYF	TGTGCCAGCAGTCCCTTGACAGGGAATGAAGAGCAGTACTTC
NA	NA	12	TRBV2	TRBJ1-1	CASKYGNTEAFF	TGTGCCAGCAAGTACGGGAACACTGAAGCTTTCTTT
NA	TRBD2	15	TRBV7-3	TRBJ2-1	CASSSGLAGGGEQFF	TGTGCCAGCAGCTCCGGACTAGCGGGAGGGGGTGAGCAGTTCTTC
NA	NA	13	TRBV7-8	TRBJ1-1	CASSPTTNTEAFF	TGTGCCAGCAGCCCTACCACTAACACTGAAGCTTTCTTT
NA	NA	15	TRBV18	TRBJ2-5	CASSPPSTGLGTQYF	TGTGCCAGCTCACCACCGAGCACAGGGCTTGGGACCCAGTACTTC